This T cell receptor (beta chain) was identified in a study of OX40 agonist ivuxolimab in advanced cancers. Looking at the study overall: The mean age was around 56 years, ranging from about 20 to 79, with about four fifths of participants male. Partial responses were observed in three patients, of whom one had hepatocellular carcinoma and two had cutaneous melanoma. Study-wide points: Doses of 0.1 to 3.0 mg/kg were accompanied by clonal expansion of CD4+ and CD8+ blood T cells by week 6. The study did not work out the antigen specificity of the expanded peripheral T cells.

Profiling relied on immunoSEQ multiplex PCR, and the TCRdb table lists in-frame clones only, not all of them. The sample lists over 60,000 clones; around 84% were seen once. After removal of 3 bases from V and 5 bases from J, the junction contained 7 bases not matched to a gene. This CDR3 comprises 14 residues. Germline V gene data show CDR1 as GTSNPN and CDR2 as SVGIG (reference sequence). For this clone: Antigen specificity is unknown.

This TCR was sampled from an adult with an advanced solid tumor such as melanoma, head and neck, liver or kidney cancer. Here the sequenced sample was CD4+ or CD8+ T cells sorted from blood, taken in a trial of the OX40 agonist ivuxolimab. The chain has TRBV30 and TRBJ1-2; 9 bases match TRBD1. CDR3: CAWSRQGGVYGYTF. CDR3 DNA sequence: TGTGCCTGGAGCCGACAGGGGGGCGTGTATGGCTACACCTTC.